The sequence of this T cell receptor (beta chain) was determined in a study of CD8+ T cells in alopecia areata. cDNA reverse transcribed from extracted RNA served as the sequencing template. Clones were read by immunoSEQ multiplex PCR, and TCRdb kept only the in-frame ones, dropping some. The table has fewer than 250,000 clones, 35% to 40% seen once. The study's findings and limits: Higher clonality than in normal scalp was seen in lesional scalp, especially alopecia totalis/universalis.

Worth noting for this clone: Its antigen remains unknown.

Treatment in this sample: oral pan-JAK inhibitor, 5-10 mg twice daily. Peripheral blood and lesional scalp punch biopsies came from alopecia areata patients. Sorted populations comprised CD4+ and CD8+ T cells obtained from PBMCs. This TCR derives from a human donor with alopecia areata. This specimen was CD4+ T cells sorted from blood, taken between weeks 30 and 35, from a patient treated with tofacitinib.

Here the CDR3 reads CASSVLPDTDYGYTF. CDR3 DNA: TGTGCCAGCAGCGTTCTTCCGGACACCGACTATGGCTACACCTTC. This chain uses TRBV9 with TRBJ1-2; possible D gene TRBD1, 5 bases. V lost 2 bases and J lost 3, with 14 bases in between. CDR3 length: 15 residues. Looked up from germline, CDR1 is SGDLS and CDR2 is YYNGEE.